The 26 T cell receptor beta chains reported below all come from one sample, sequenced in a study of T cell responses to AZD1222 COVID-19 vaccine. The assay was immunoSEQ multiplex PCR, and TCRdb's table has in-frame clones only and misses some. The sample shows some 170,000 clones, 90% of them seen only once. The sequencing here drew on peripheral blood, taken 28 days after the second dose of the MenACWY control vaccine. Every receptor here comes from an adult who received the MenACWY meningococcal vaccine as a control.

This clone was seen only once. This chain uses TRBV2 with TRBJ2-2, with TRBD2 matching over 8 bases. The V and J ends lost 7 bases and 5 bases, in that order; junction bases with no gene match: 9. The length of the CDR3 is 15 residues. CDR1 is SNHLY, CDR2 FYNNEI, per germline. The CDR3 protein is CASTPGGTTTGELFF. CDR3 nucleotide sequence: TGTGCCAGCACCCCGGGGGGGACTACAACCGGGGAGCTGTTTTTT.

The chain links TRBV3-1 (or the pseudogene TRBV3-2) to TRBJ2-5; 8 bases agree with TRBD1. The CDR3 is 16 residues long. The V segment lost 1 base and the J segment 5 bases; nucleotides outside the gene matches: 9. CDR1 is LGHDT and CDR2 is YNNKEL in the germline V gene (reference sequence). Here the CDR3 reads CASSQGDRLKGETQYF. The CDR3 bases are TGTGCCAGCAGCCAAGGGGACAGGCTGAAAGGGGAGACCCAGTACTTC.

The rearrangement joins TRBV30 to TRBJ1-2; D remains ambiguous. Germline V gene lookup returns CDR1 GTSNPN and CDR2 SVGIG (reference sequence). The CDR3 sequence is 17 residues long. V was pared by 7 bases and J by 0 bases, with 24 bases between. CDR3 protein: CAYPTTLAGRANYGYTF. CDR3 nucleotides: TGTGCCTATCCGACCACTTTGGCAGGACGAGCTAACTATGGCTACACCTTC.

The V call is TRBV7-2, the J call TRBJ2-3; TRBD1 is a possible D gene (5 bases). The V end lost 6 bases, the J end lost 4 bases, and 20 bases lay between the germline ends. Germline CDR1 and CDR2: SGHTA and FQGNSA. The CDR3 length is 16 residues. The chain's CDR3 is CASRTEVWGGADTQYF. The DNA of the CDR3 is TGTGCCAGCAGAACCGAGGTATGGGGCGGCGCAGATACGCAGTATTTT.

This sequence joins TRBV5-4 and TRBJ2-1, with a tentative D call TRBD1 (7 bases). The length of the CDR3 is 15 residues. Germline V gene sequence: CDR1 SGHNT, CDR2 YYREEE (reference sequence). The V end was cut by 0 bases, the J end by 7 bases, with 14 bases between. The CDR3 spells CASSLARQGGNEQFF. The CDR3 bases are TGTGCCAGCAGCTTGGCCCGGCAGGGGGGTAATGAGCAGTTCTTC.

This sequence joins TRBV28 and TRBJ1-3, with a tentative D call TRBD1 (5 bases). Germline CDR1 MDHEN, CDR2 SYDVKM. The CDR3 extends over 12 amino acids. With 5 bases removed from V and 15 bases from J, the gap between germline ends came to 17 bases. The CDR3 bases are TGTGCCAGCAGTACGGGAATGGGGCCCCCATATTTT. Its protein is CASSTGMGPPYF.

The V call is TRBV10-3, the J call TRBJ1-4; a possible D gene is TRBD1 (5 bases). This CDR3 spans 15 amino acids. Trimming pared 1 base from V and 8 bases from J, leaving 14 bases between. Looked up from germline, CDR1 is ENHRY and CDR2 is SYGVKD. Written as DNA, the CDR3 is TGTGCCATCAGTGAGTTCGGGGCACCAAGGGAAAAACTGTTTTTT. Translated: CAISEFGAPREKLFF.

This clone has a handful of counts. The chain employs TRBV7-2 and TRBJ1-5; 7 nucleotides align to TRBD1. The germline CDR1 and CDR2 sequences are SGHTA and FQGNSA. The CDR3 has 16 residues. After removal of 1 base from V and 4 bases from J, the junction contained 7 bases not matched to a gene. As DNA, the CDR3 is TGTGCCAGCAGCTTAGTTAGGGACAGTTGGAATCAGCCCCAGCATTTT. This codes for CASSLVRDSWNQPQHF.

The chain is built from TRBV5-1 and TRBJ2-1, with 7 positions matching TRBD1. With V trimmed by 7 bases and J by 3 bases, 7 bases remained unmatched. CDR3 length: 14 residues. Germline values: CDR1 SGHRS, CDR2 YFSETQ. The CDR3 protein is CASRSRDSYNEQFF. The CDR3 nucleotides are TGCGCCAGCCGGTCCCGGGACAGCTACAATGAGCAGTTCTTC.

This sequence joins TRBV5-4 and TRBJ2-7; no clear D. V shed 0 bases and J shed 1 base, with 8 bases lying between them. Germline-derived CDR1 and CDR2 are SGHNT and YYREEE (reference sequence). CDR3 length: 14 amino acids. The CDR3 region is CASSLDSKSYEQYF. The CDR3 DNA reads as TGTGCCAGCAGCTTGGATTCCAAGTCCTACGAGCAGTACTTC.

The chain employs TRBV7-2 and TRBJ1-2; 7 bases align to TRBD1. CDR1 and CDR2 from the germline V gene are SGHTA and FQGNSA. The CDR3 sequence is 15 residues long. Trimming at V came to 2 bases and at J to 4 bases, leaving 7 bases not matched to a gene. The CDR3 here is CASSLLVTGSYGYTF. The CDR3, as DNA: TGTGCCAGCAGCTTACTGGTGACAGGGAGCTATGGCTACACCTTC. Filled out from reference TRBV7-2 and TRBJ1-2, the complete variable domain reads GAGVSQSPSNKVTEKGKDVELRCDPISGHTALYWYRQSLGQGLEFLIYFQGNSAPDKSGLPSDRFSAERTGGSVSTLTIQRTQQEDSAVYLCASSLLVTGSYGYTFGSGTRLTVV.

V gene TRBV6-1 combines with J gene TRBJ2-1; D might be TRBD2 (5 bases). Per germline, CDR1 MNHNS and CDR2 SASEGT. The CDR3 totals 15 residues. With 3 bases removed from V and 8 bases from J, the gap between germline ends came to 17 bases. CDR3 DNA sequence: TGTGCCAGCAGTGAGCCAGCGGTAGGGCCGCATGAGCAGTTCTTC. As protein: CASSEPAVGPHEQFF.

The rearrangement links TRBV24-1 to TRBJ2-1; 9 positions agree with TRBD1. Germline CDR1 and CDR2: KGHDR and SFDVKD. Losses at the gene ends were 5 bases for V and 7 bases for J; bases not matched to a gene: 8. This CDR3 spans 15 amino acids. The CDR3 region is CATSAGDRGGNEQFF. CDR3 in DNA: TGTGCCACCAGTGCGGGCGACAGGGGGGGAAATGAGCAGTTCTTC.

The chain couples TRBV28 to TRBJ2-1, with D possibly being TRBD2 (6 bases). CDR1 and CDR2 (germline): MDHEN, SYDVKM. This CDR3 region has 15 residues. The V end lost 3 bases, the J end lost 7 bases, and 16 bases lay between the germline ends. The CDR3 spells CASSFGGSGRNEQFF. CDR3 nucleotides: TGTGCCAGCAGTTTTGGAGGGTCAGGTCGGAATGAGCAGTTCTTC. Full variable domain (outside the CDR3, taken from reference TRBV28 and TRBJ2-1): DVKVTQSSRYLVKRTGEKVFLECVQDMDHENMFWYRQDPGLGLRLIYFSYDVKMKEKGDIPEGYSVSREKKERFSLILESASTNQTSMYLCASSFGGSGRNEQFFGPGTRLTVL.

The chain employs TRBV5-4 and TRBJ2-1, with D perhaps matching TRBD2 (6 bases). This CDR3 comprises 16 residues. Between the trimmed V and J ends, which lost 4 bases and 4 bases, there was a span of 18 bases. The V gene's germline CDR1 is SGHNT and CDR2 YYREEE (reference sequence). CDR3 bases: TGTGCCAGCAGCCTGAGCGGGCGGAGAATTTACAATGAGCAGTTCTTC. Amino acid sequence: CASSLSGRRIYNEQFF.

The chain recombines TRBV6-5 with TRBJ2-1; 7 bases are a match to TRBD2. V lost 2 bases and J lost 4; bases outside the gene matches: 5. The CDR3 runs to 15 residues. CDR1 MNHEY and CDR2 SVGAGI come from the germline V gene. As DNA, the CDR3 is TGTGCCAGCAGTTACGGCGGGAGTAGGTACAATGAGCAGTTCTTC. Translating it yields CASSYGGSRYNEQFF.

This clone was observed a handful of times. V and J are TRBV28 and TRBJ1-1; D is perhaps TRBD1 (5 bases). This CDR3 has 15 residues. The germline V gene has CDR1 MDHEN and CDR2 SYDVKM. V was shortened by 1 base and J by 0 bases, with 9 bases between the two germline ends. This CDR3 is CASSLFRGMNTEAFF. The CDR3 region has the DNA TGTGCCAGCAGTTTATTTCGGGGGATGAACACTGAAGCTTTCTTT.

The chain employs TRBV6-5 and TRBJ2-7; 8 bases line up with TRBD1. With 10 bases clipped from V and 2 bases from J, the junction kept 13 bases outside the gene matches. From germline, CDR1 is MNHEY and CDR2 SVGAGI. CDR3 length: 15 residues. CDR3 sequence: CATSQVGTGAYEQYF. The CDR3 region has the DNA TGTGCCACCTCCCAGGTAGGGACAGGCGCCTACGAGCAGTACTTC.

The V gene is TRBV24-1, the J gene TRBJ1-5, with a weak D call TRBD1 (5 bases). CDR3 size: 12 residues. The germline V and J ends were trimmed by 9 bases and 6 bases, with 11 bases remaining between them. CDR1 KGHDR and CDR2 SFDVKD come from the germline V gene. CDR3: CATGQGSQPQHF. CDR3 sequence (DNA): TGTGCCACCGGGCAGGGAAGTCAGCCCCAGCATTTT.

The chain combines TRBV12-3 or TRBV12-4 with TRBJ2-5; D gene ambiguous. With 3 bases removed from V and 5 bases from J, the gap between germline ends came to 4 bases. This CDR3 has 11 amino acids. The chain's CDR3 is CASSLRETQYF. In nucleotides, the CDR3 is TGTGCCAGCAGTTTGAGGGAGACCCAGTACTTC.

This chain links TRBV7-2 with TRBJ1-4; D remains ambiguous. The ends were cut back, 3 bases at V and 8 bases at J, with 13 bases in the middle. Germline V CDR1 and CDR2: SGHTA, FQGNSA. The CDR3 has 14 amino acids. The CDR3 loop reads CASSFSRPEEKLFF. The CDR3 nucleotides read TGTGCCAGCAGCTTTTCCCGGCCGGAAGAAAAACTGTTTTTT.

The rearrangement joins TRBV28 to TRBJ2-7; D uncertain. CDR3 length: 10 residues. Trimming removed 3 bases at V and 6 bases at J, with 3 bases between. Germline CDR1 and CDR2: MDHEN and SYDVKM. The CDR3 sequence is CASSFVEQYF. CDR3 DNA sequence: TGTGCCAGCAGTTTCGTCGAGCAGTACTTC.

The chain couples TRBV30 to TRBJ2-5; 9 bases match TRBD1. CDR1 and CDR2 (germline): GTSNPN, SVGIG (reference sequence). Unmatched junction bases numbered 10, after V lost 3 bases and J lost 5 bases. This CDR3 spans 15 amino acids. CDR3 in DNA: TGTGCCTGGAGCGGATACGGGACAGGGTGGGAGACCCAGTACTTC. It yields the protein CAWSGYGTGWETQYF.

Only one count was recorded for this clone. The gene calls are TRBV19 and TRBJ2-3; unclear D gene. Germline V CDR1 and CDR2: LNHDA, SQIVND (reference sequence). This CDR3 contains 12 residues. The ends were cut back, 10 bases at V and 2 bases at J, with 10 bases in the middle. The CDR3 is CATSPSTDTQYF. DNA for the CDR3: TGTGCCACCTCACCCTCCACAGATACGCAGTATTTT.

J is TRBJ1-1 and V is TRBV14, with unresolved D. Trimming cost V 4 bases and J 0 bases, with 6 bases left between them. The CDR3 is 13 amino acids. The V gene's germline CDR1 is SGHDN and CDR2 FVKESK. DNA of the CDR3: TGTGCCAGCAGCCCATTCATGAACACTGAAGCTTTCTTT. This codes for CASSPFMNTEAFF.

This clone was counted between two and nine times. The chain carries TRBV29-1 and TRBJ1-1, with D perhaps TRBD1 (5 bases). Trimming removed 4 bases from V and 3 bases from J, with 15 bases in between. The germline gives CDR1 SQVTM, CDR2 ANQGSEA. CDR3 length: 14 amino acids. CDR3 in amino acids: CSVGRRAGHTEAFF. The CDR3 coding sequence is TGCAGCGTTGGCAGGAGGGCGGGGCACACTGAAGCTTTCTTT.